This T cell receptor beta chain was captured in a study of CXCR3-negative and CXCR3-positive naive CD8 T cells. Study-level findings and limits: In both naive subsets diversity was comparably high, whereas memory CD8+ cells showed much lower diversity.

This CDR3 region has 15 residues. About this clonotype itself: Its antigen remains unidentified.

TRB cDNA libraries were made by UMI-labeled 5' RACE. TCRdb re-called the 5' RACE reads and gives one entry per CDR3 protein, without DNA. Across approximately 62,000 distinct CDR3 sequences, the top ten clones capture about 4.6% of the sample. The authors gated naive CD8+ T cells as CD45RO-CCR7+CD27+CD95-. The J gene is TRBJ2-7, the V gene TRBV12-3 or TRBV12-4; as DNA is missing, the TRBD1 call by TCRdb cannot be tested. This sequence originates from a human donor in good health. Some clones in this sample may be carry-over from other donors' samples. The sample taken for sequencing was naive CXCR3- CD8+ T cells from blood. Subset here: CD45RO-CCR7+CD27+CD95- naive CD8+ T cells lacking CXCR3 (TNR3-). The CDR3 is CASSLWGQGTHEQYF.